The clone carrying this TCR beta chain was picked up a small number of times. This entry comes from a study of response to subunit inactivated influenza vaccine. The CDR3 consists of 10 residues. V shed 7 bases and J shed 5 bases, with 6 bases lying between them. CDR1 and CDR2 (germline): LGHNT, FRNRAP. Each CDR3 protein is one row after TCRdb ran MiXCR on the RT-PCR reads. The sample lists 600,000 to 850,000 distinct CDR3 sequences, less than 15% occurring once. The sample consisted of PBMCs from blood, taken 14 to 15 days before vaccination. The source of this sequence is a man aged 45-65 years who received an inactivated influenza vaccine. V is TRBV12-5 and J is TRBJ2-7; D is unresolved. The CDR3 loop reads CASEGNEQYF. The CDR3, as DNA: TGTGCTAGTGAAGGAAACGAGCAGTACTTC.